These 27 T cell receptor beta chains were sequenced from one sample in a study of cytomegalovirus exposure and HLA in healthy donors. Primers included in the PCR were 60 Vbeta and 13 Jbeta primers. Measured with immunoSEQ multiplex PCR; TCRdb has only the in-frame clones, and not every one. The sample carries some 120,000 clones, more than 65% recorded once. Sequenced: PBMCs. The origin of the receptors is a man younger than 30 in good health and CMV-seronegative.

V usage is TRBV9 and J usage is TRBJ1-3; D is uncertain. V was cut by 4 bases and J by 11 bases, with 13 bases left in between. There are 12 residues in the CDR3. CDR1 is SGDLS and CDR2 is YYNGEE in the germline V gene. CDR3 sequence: CASSPSGTPIYF. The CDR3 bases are TGTGCCAGCAGCCCTTCAGGAACCCCCATATATTTT.

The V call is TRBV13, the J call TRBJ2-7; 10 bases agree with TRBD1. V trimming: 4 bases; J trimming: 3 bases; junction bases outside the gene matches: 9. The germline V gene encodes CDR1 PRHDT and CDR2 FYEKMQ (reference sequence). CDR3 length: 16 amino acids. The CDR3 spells CASSSGQGVGFYEQYF. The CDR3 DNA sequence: TGTGCCAGCAGCTCCGGACAGGGGGTAGGTTTCTACGAGCAGTACTTC.

The CDR3 sequence: CASSYRTDGTGELFF. Here the CDR3 DNA reads TGTGCCAGCAGCTACAGGACAGACGGCACCGGGGAGCTGTTTTTT. This rearrangement joins TRBV11-2 to TRBJ2-2; possibly TRBD1 for D (6 bases). Trimming stripped 4 bases from V and 4 bases from J, with 13 bases between. In germline, CDR1 is SGHAT, CDR2 FQNNGV. There are 15 residues in the CDR3.

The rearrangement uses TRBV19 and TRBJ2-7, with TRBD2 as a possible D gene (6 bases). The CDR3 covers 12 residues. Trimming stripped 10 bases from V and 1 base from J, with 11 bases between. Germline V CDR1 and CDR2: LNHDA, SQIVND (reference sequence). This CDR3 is CATRDLSYEQYF. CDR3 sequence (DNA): TGTGCCACGCGGGACCTGTCCTACGAGCAGTACTTC.

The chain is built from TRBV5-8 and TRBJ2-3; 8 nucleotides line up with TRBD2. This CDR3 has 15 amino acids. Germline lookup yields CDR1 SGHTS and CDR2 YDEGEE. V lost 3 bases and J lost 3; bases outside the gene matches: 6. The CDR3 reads CASSWGSGTTDTQYF. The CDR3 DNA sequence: TGTGCCAGCAGCTGGGGTAGCGGGACGACAGATACGCAGTATTTT.

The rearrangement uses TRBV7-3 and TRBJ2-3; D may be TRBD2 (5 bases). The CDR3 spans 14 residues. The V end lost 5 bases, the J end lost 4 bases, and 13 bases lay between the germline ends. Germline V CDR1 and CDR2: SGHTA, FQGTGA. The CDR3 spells CASSVGLVPDTQYF. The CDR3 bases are TGTGCCAGCAGCGTCGGACTTGTACCAGATACGCAGTATTTT.

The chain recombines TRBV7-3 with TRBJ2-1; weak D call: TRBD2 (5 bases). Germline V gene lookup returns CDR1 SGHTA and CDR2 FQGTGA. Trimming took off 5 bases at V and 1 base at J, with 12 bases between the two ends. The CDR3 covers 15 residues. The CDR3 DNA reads TGTGCCAGCAGCCCTGTCGGGGTATCCTACAATGAGCAGTTCTTC. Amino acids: CASSPVGVSYNEQFF. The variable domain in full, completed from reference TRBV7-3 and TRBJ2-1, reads GAGVSQTPSNKVTEKGKYVELRCDPISGHTALYWYRQSLGQGPEFLIYFQGTGAADDSGLPNDRFFAVRPEGSVSTLKIQRTERGDSAVYLCASSPVGVSYNEQFFGPGTRLTVL.

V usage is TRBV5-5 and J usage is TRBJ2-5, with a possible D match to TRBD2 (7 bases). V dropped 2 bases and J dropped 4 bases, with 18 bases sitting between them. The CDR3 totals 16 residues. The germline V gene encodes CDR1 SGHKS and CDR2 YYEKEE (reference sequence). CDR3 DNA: TGTGCCAGCAGCTTCGGGGGGCCCCCTTCCCGAGAGACCCAGTACTTC. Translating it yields CASSFGGPPSRETQYF.

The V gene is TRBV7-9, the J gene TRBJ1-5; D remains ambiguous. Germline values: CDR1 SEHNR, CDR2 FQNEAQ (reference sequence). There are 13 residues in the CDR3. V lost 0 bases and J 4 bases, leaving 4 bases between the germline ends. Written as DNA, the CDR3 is TGTGCCAGCAGCTTAGCGCAGAATCAGCCCCAGCATTTT. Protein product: CASSLAQNQPQHF.

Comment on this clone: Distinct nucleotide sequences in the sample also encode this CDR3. For the CDR3, the DNA is TGCGCCAGCAGCCAAACTAGCGGGGGGGCCGGGGAGCTGTTTTTT. Its translation is CASSQTSGGAGELFF. The chain carries TRBV4-3 and TRBJ2-2, with 13 bases fitting TRBD2. The CDR3 is 15 residues long. Per the germline V gene, CDR1 is LGHNA and CDR2 is YSLEER. V lost 2 bases to trimming and J lost 6 bases; unmatched junction nucleotides: 0.

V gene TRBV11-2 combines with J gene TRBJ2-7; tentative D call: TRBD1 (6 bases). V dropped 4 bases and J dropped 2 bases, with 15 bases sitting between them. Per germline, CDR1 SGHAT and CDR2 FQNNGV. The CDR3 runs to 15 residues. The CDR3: CASSWPRGSPYEQYF. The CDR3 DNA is TGTGCCAGCAGCTGGCCCAGGGGATCACCCTACGAGCAGTACTTC. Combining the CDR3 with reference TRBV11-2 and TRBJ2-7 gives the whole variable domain EAGVAQSPRYKIIEKRQSVAFWCNPISGHATLYWYQQILGQGPKLLIQFQNNGVVDDSQLPKDRFSAERLKGVDSTLKIQPAKLEDSAVYLCASSWPRGSPYEQYFGPGTRLTVT.

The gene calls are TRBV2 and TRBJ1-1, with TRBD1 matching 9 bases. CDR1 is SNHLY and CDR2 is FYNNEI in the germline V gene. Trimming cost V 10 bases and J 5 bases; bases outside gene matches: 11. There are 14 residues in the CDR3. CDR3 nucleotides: TGTGCCATCCGACTAAGGACAGGGGTTACTGAAGCTTTCTTT. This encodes CAIRLRTGVTEAFF.

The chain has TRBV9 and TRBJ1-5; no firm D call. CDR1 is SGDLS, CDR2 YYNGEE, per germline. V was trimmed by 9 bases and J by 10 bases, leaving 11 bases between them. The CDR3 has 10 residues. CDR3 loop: CATDSCPQHF. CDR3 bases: TGTGCCACCGACTCTTGTCCCCAGCATTTT.

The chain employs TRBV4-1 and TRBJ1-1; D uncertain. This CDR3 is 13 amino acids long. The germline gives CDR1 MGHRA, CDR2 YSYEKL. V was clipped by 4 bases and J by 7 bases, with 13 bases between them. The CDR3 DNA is TGCGCCAGCAGCCCTCAAGCCGCGGTTGAAGCTTTCTTT. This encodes CASSPQAAVEAFF.

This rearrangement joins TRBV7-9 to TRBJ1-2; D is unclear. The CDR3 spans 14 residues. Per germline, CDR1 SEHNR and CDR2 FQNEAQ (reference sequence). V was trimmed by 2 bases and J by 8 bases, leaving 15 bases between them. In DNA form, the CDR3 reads TGTGCCAGCAGCTTACCCCCCCCCACTCCGGGCTACACCTTC. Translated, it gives CASSLPPPTPGYTF. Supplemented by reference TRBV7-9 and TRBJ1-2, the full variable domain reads DTGVSQNPRHKITKRGQNVTFRCDPISEHNRLYWYRQTLGQGPEFLTYFQNEAQLEKSRLLSDRFSAERPKGSFSTLEIQRTEQGDSAMYLCASSLPPPTPGYTFGSGTRLTVV.

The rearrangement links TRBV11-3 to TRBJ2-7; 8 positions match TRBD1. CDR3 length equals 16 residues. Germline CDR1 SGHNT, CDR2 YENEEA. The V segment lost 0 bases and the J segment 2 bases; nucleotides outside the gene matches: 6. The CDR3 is CASSLEAGQVAYEQYF. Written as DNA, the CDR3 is TGTGCCAGCAGCTTAGAGGCGGGACAGGTAGCCTACGAGCAGTACTTC.

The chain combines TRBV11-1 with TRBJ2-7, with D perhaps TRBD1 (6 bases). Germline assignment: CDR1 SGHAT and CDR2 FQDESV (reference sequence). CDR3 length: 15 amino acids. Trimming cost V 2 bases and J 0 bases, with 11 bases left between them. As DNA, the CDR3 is TGTGCCAGCAGCTTACTGAGGGGGTCCTCCTACGAGCAGTACTTC. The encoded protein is CASSLLRGSSYEQYF.

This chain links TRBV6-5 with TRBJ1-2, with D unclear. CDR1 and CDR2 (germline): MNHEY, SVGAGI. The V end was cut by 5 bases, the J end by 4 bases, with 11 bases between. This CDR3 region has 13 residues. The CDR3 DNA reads TGTGCCAGCAGTGGAGGGTCATTCTATGGCTACACCTTC. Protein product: CASSGGSFYGYTF.

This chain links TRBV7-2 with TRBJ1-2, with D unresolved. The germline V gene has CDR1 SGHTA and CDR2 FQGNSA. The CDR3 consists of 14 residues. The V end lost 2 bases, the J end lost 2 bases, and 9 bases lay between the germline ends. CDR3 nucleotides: TGTGCCAGCAGCTTAAGGACGGGGAACTATGGCTACACCTTC. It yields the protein CASSLRTGNYGYTF.

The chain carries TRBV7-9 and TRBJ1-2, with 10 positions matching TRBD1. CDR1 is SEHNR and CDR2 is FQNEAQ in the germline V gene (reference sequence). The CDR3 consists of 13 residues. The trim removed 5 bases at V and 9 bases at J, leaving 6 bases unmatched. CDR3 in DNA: TGTGCCAGCAGCAGAGAGACAGGGGGCAGCTACACCTTC. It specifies CASSRETGGSYTF.

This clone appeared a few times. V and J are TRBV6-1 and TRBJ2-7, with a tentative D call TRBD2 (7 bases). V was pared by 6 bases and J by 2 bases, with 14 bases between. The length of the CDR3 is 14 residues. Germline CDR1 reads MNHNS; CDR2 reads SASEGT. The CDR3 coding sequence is TGTGCCAGCAGGGAGGGGGGGGTCACCTACGAGCAGTACTTC. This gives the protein CASREGGVTYEQYF.

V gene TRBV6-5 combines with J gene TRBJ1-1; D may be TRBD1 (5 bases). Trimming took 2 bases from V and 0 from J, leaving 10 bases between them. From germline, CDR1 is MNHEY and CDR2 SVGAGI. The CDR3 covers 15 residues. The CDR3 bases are TGTGCCAGCAGTTACCGGACAAGGATGAACACTGAAGCTTTCTTT. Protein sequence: CASSYRTRMNTEAFF.

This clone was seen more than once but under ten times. The CDR3 loop is CASSQVFLGSTGEAFF. CDR3 coding DNA: TGCGCCAGCAGCCAAGTTTTCCTCGGGTCGACAGGGGAAGCTTTCTTT. The rearrangement links TRBV4-3 to TRBJ1-1, with 7 bases that match TRBD1. This CDR3 is built from 16 residues. The germline CDR1 and CDR2 sequences are LGHNA and YSLEER. V gave up 1 base and J gave up 8 bases; unmatched junction bases: 13.

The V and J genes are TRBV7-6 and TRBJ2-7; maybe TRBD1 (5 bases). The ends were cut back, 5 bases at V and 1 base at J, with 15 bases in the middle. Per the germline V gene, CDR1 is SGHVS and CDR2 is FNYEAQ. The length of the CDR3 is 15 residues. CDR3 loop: CASSPLGVFSYEQYF. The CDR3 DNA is TGTGCCAGCAGCCCCCTAGGGGTGTTTTCCTACGAGCAGTACTTC.

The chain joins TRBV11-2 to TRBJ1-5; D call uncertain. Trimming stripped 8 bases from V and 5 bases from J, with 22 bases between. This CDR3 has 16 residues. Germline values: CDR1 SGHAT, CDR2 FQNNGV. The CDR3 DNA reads TGTGCCAGCCCTAACCTCCAGACTGCCGTGGATCAGCCCCAGCATTTT. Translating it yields CASPNLQTAVDQPQHF. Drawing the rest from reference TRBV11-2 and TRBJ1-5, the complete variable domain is EAGVAQSPRYKIIEKRQSVAFWCNPISGHATLYWYQQILGQGPKLLIQFQNNGVVDDSQLPKDRFSAERLKGVDSTLKIQPAKLEDSAVYLCASPNLQTAVDQPQHFGDGTRLSIL.

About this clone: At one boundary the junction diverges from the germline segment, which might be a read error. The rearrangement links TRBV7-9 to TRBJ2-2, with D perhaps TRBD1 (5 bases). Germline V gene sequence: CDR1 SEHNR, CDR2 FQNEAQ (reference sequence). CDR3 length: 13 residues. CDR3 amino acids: CSSSLGQTGELFF. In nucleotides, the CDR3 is TGTTCCAGCAGCTTAGGACAAACCGGGGAGCTGTTTTTT.

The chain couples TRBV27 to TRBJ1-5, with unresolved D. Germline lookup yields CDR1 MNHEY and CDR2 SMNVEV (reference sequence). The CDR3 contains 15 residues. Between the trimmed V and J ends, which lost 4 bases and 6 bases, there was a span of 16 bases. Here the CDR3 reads CASSSLGKAGQPQHF. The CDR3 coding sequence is TGTGCCAGCAGTTCCCTCGGGAAGGCGGGTCAGCCCCAGCATTTT.